The sequence of this T cell receptor (beta chain) was determined in a study of CD8 T cells in ankylosing spondylitis. Quantitative 5'-RACE was performed with molecular barcodes, and it yielded the TCR beta libraries. In TCRdb, the 5' RACE reads were re-called with MiXCR into one record per CDR3 protein. The profile covers hundreds of thousands of distinct CDR3 sequences, with roughly 8% appearing a single time and 4.5% to 5% taken by the ten largest. Notes on the study in general: Past studies reported some motif variants in reactive arthritis synovial fluid and blood.

Ten or more counts support this clonotype. The target antigen is unknown. The CDR3 covers 14 residues. Between the trimmed V and J ends, which lost 5 bases and 0 bases, there was a span of 13 bases. Germline-derived CDR1 and CDR2 are SQVTM and ANQGSEA. The sequence was obtained from a female donor with ankylosing spondylitis or in good health (not recorded which). The sample consisted of blood, either unsorted or a sorted T cell fraction (not recorded which). The V call is TRBV29-1, the J call TRBJ1-1; D possibly corresponds to TRBD1 (6 bases). CDR3 in DNA: TGCAGCGTTACAGGGTTCGAGATGAACACTGAAGCTTTCTTT. Translated: CSVTGFEMNTEAFF.